What follows are 22 T cell receptor beta chains derived from one specimen sequenced in a study of T cell changes during pregnancy in multiple sclerosis. Some clones are missing from TCRdb's copy, which holds only in-frame ones; the method was immunoSEQ multiplex PCR. This table has roughly 48,000 clones, 94% appearing once. The material was CD4+ T cells from peripheral blood mononuclear cells, obtained in the first trimester of pregnancy. Source of these receptors: a female donor with multiple sclerosis, enrolled in a pregnancy study.

This sequence joins TRBV29-1 and TRBJ1-5; 12 nucleotides agree with TRBD1. The germline gives CDR1 SQVTM, CDR2 ANQGSEA. Germline trimming cut 4 bases from V and 1 base from J; bases unmatched to any gene: 14. The CDR3 length is 19 residues. DNA for the CDR3: TGCAGCGTTGTTCTGAGGGACAGGGGGCAAGTGGGAAGCAATCAGCCCCAGCATTTT. Translation: CSVVLRDRGQVGSNQPQHF. Using reference TRBV29-1 and TRBJ1-5 for the parts outside the CDR3, the full variable domain is SAVISQKPSRDICQRGTSLTIQCQVDSQVTMMFWYRQQPGQSLTLIATANQGSEATYESGFVIDKFPISRPNLTFSTLTVSNMSPEDSSIYLCSVVLRDRGQVGSNQPQHFGDGTRLSIL.

V is TRBV5-1 and J is TRBJ2-3; 9 bases are shared with TRBD2. Germline values: CDR1 SGHRS, CDR2 YFSETQ. The CDR3 extends over 16 amino acids. The V gene end was trimmed by 2 bases and the J gene end by 2 bases; junction bases not matched to a gene: 6. The CDR3 spells CASSLGSSGATDTQYF. CDR3 sequence (DNA): TGCGCCAGCAGCTTAGGATCTAGCGGGGCCACAGATACGCAGTATTTT. Combining the CDR3 with reference TRBV5-1 and TRBJ2-3 gives the whole variable domain KAGVTQTPRYLIKTRGQQVTLSCSPISGHRSVSWYQQTPGQGLQFLFEYFSETQRNKGNFPGRFSGRQFSNSRSEMNVSTLELGDSALYLCASSLGSSGATDTQYFGPGTRLTVL.

J is TRBJ2-7 and V is TRBV30, with 12 bases that match TRBD1. In germline, CDR1 is GTSNPN, CDR2 SVGIG (reference sequence). J gave up 4 bases and V 2 bases, and 3 bases lay outside the gene matches. This CDR3 spans 14 amino acids. CDR3 amino acids: CAWSSGQGAYEQYF. As DNA, the CDR3 is TGTGCCTGGAGTTCGGGACAGGGGGCTTACGAGCAGTACTTC.

The chain couples TRBV6-6 to TRBJ1-1; 7 bases match TRBD1. Trimming removed 0 bases from V and 8 bases from J; junction bases left unmatched: 3. CDR3 length: 13 residues. CDR1 is MNHNY and CDR2 is SVGAGI in the germline V gene (reference sequence). CDR3 coding DNA: TGTGCCAGCAGTTACTCGGCAGGGGGGGAAGCTTTCTTT. This translates into CASSYSAGGEAFF.

The V call is TRBV19, the J call TRBJ1-4; 8 bases align to TRBD1. This CDR3 has 12 amino acids. V was clipped by 6 bases and J by 11 bases; unmatched bases: 5. Germline assignment: CDR1 LNHDA and CDR2 SQIVND (reference sequence). CDR3 sequence reads: CASRGHRGKLFF. In DNA form, the CDR3 reads TGTGCCAGTAGGGGTCACAGGGGGAAACTGTTTTTT. The complete variable domain, with remaining parts taken from reference TRBV19 and TRBJ1-4, reads DGGITQSPKYLFRKEGQNVTLSCEQNLNHDAMYWYRQDPGQGLRLIYYSQIVNDFQKGDIAEGYSVSREKKESFPLTVTSAQKNPTAFYLCASRGHRGKLFFGSGTQLSVL.

The CDR3 region is CASSNLQAQETQYF. The DNA for the CDR3 is TGTGCCAGCTCAAACTTACAGGCCCAGGAGACCCAGTACTTC. The chain is built from TRBV18 and TRBJ2-5; D may be TRBD1 (5 bases). The CDR3 sequence is 14 residues long. The V end was cut by 5 bases, the J end by 5 bases, with 15 bases between. Germline values: CDR1 KGHSH, CDR2 LQKENI.

The chain is built from TRBV2 and TRBJ1-2, with 7 positions matching TRBD1. The germline CDR1 and CDR2 sequences are SNHLY and FYNNEI. CDR3 size: 13 residues. The junction had 7 bases not matched to a gene; V was cut back by 7 bases and J by 5 bases. In DNA form, the CDR3 reads TGTGCCAGCACCTGGGACAGCCTATATGGCTACACCTTC. It yields the protein CASTWDSLYGYTF.

V gene TRBV7-9 combines with J gene TRBJ1-2; possibly TRBD1 for D (6 bases). Germline CDR1 SEHNR, CDR2 FQNEAQ (reference sequence). With 3 bases removed from V and 1 base from J, the gap between germline ends came to 15 bases. This CDR3 region has 16 residues. The CDR3 sequence is CASSFYGDTLNYGYTF. The CDR3 DNA follows: TGTGCCAGCAGCTTCTATGGGGACACTCTTAACTATGGCTACACCTTC. Full variable domain (missing parts from reference TRBV7-9 and TRBJ1-2): DTGVSQNPRHKITKRGQNVTFRCDPISEHNRLYWYRQTLGQGPEFLTYFQNEAQLEKSRLLSDRFSAERPKGSFSTLEIQRTEQGDSAMYLCASSFYGDTLNYGYTFGSGTRLTVV.

The chain combines TRBV11-2 with TRBJ2-5; 12 bases align to TRBD2. V trimming: 4 bases; J trimming: 5 bases; junction bases outside the gene matches: 14. Germline CDR1 and CDR2: SGHAT and FQNNGV. This CDR3 spans 18 amino acids. CDR3 nucleotides: TGTGCCAGCAGCTCAGACTTGACTAGCGGGGGTATGGGGGAGACCCAGTACTTC. Translated: CASSSDLTSGGMGETQYF.

The genes are TRBV27 and TRBJ2-7, with 10 bases identical to TRBD1. Germline CDR1 reads MNHEY; CDR2 reads SMNVEV (reference sequence). The ends lost 8 bases at V and 2 bases at J; junction bases unmatched: 3. The length of the CDR3 is 13 residues. CDR3: CASWGTGAYEQYF. The CDR3 DNA sequence: TGTGCCAGCTGGGGGACAGGGGCCTACGAGCAGTACTTC.

The rearrangement joins TRBV10-3 to TRBJ2-7; the match to TRBD1 covers 9 bases. Germline values: CDR1 ENHRY, CDR2 SYGVKD. With 0 bases clipped from V and 4 bases from J, the junction kept 4 bases outside the gene matches. The CDR3 loop spans 15 amino acids. The CDR3 DNA follows: TGTGCCATCAGTGAGTCCCGGGACAGGGTTTACGAGCAGTACTTC. Encoded protein: CAISESRDRVYEQYF.

The J gene is TRBJ1-3, the V gene TRBV10-2; D is perhaps TRBD1 (6 bases). V was pared by 1 base and J by 8 bases, with 9 bases between. Germline CDR1 reads WSHSY; CDR2 reads SAAADI. The CDR3 spans 13 residues. The CDR3 spells CASSEFRGDTIYF. CDR3 coding DNA: TGCGCCAGCAGTGAGTTCAGGGGAGACACCATATATTTT.

The chain couples TRBV5-4 to TRBJ1-1; the match to TRBD1 covers 7 bases. The ends lost 4 bases at V and 1 base at J; junction bases unmatched: 1. This CDR3 has 13 amino acids. In germline, CDR1 is SGHNT, CDR2 YYREEE (reference sequence). The CDR3 nucleotides are TGTGCCAGCAGCAGGGACAGGAACACTGAAGCTTTCTTT. This codes for CASSRDRNTEAFF.

This chain uses TRBV7-8 with TRBJ1-1, with 8 bases identical to TRBD1. Trimming removed 5 bases from V and 7 bases from J; junction bases left unmatched: 12. The CDR3 covers 15 residues. Germline CDR1 reads SGHVS; CDR2 reads FQNEAQ. The CDR3 DNA is TGTGCCAGCAGCCATCGACGACAGGGGCCGGGTGAAGCTTTCTTT. Amino acids: CASSHRRQGPGEAFF.

J is TRBJ2-3 and V is TRBV5-1, with TRBD2 matching over 7 bases. V was pared by 0 bases and J by 1 base, with 11 bases of the junction left unmatched. The CDR3 is 18 amino acids. Germline CDR1 and CDR2: SGHRS and YFSETQ. The CDR3 protein is CASSLGLGGTARTDTQYF. The CDR3 nucleotides are TGCGCCAGCAGCTTGGGCCTGGGAGGGACGGCCCGCACAGATACGCAGTATTTT. The variable domain in full, with the rest retrieved from reference TRBV5-1 and TRBJ2-3, is KAGVTQTPRYLIKTRGQQVTLSCSPISGHRSVSWYQQTPGQGLQFLFEYFSETQRNKGNFPGRFSGRQFSNSRSEMNVSTLELGDSALYLCASSLGLGGTARTDTQYFGPGTRLTVL.

The chain couples TRBV11-2 to TRBJ2-4; 9 bases align to TRBD1. This CDR3 region has 13 residues. With 6 bases clipped from V and 11 bases from J, the junction kept 8 bases outside the gene matches. Germline CDR1 is SGHAT and CDR2 is FQNNGV. The CDR3 here is CASSQTGGEVQYF. DNA of the CDR3: TGTGCCAGCAGTCAAACAGGGGGCGAGGTTCAGTACTTC.

The V call is TRBV6-1, the J call TRBJ1-2, with TRBD1 as a possible D gene (5 bases). The CDR3 is 14 residues long. Trimming stripped 4 bases from V and 4 bases from J, with 13 bases between. Per the germline V gene, CDR1 is MNHNS and CDR2 is SASEGT. The CDR3 DNA is TGTGCCAGCAGTGCCATGGACACGGGCTATGGCTACACCTTC. Protein: CASSAMDTGYGYTF.

The chain recombines TRBV9 with TRBJ2-7; D perhaps matches TRBD1 (6 bases). Germline V gene data show CDR1 as SGDLS and CDR2 as YYNGEE. CDR3 length: 14 amino acids. V was clipped by 3 bases and J by 2 bases, with 12 bases between them. CDR3 sequence (DNA): TGTGCCAGCAGCGGGACAGAGAGAACCTACGAGCAGTACTTC. This gives the protein CASSGTERTYEQYF. Together with reference TRBV9 and TRBJ2-7, the CDR3 gives the full variable domain: DSGVTQTPKHLITATGQRVTLRCSPRSGDLSVYWYQQSLDQGLQFLIQYYNGEERAKGNILERFSAQQFPDLHSELNLSSLELGDSALYFCASSGTERTYEQYFGPGTRLTVT.

The rearrangement joins TRBV2 to TRBJ2-1; 14 positions match TRBD2. Losses at the gene ends were 10 bases for V and 9 bases for J; bases not matched to a gene: 5. CDR1 and CDR2 (germline): SNHLY, FYNNEI. The CDR3 has 13 residues. CDR3 amino acids: CAIGTSGGREQFF. The CDR3, as DNA: TGTGCCATCGGGACTAGCGGGGGACGTGAGCAGTTCTTC. The full variable domain, its missing parts supplied by reference TRBV2 and TRBJ2-1, is EPEVTQTPSHQVTQMGQEVILRCVPISNHLYFYWYRQILGQKVEFLVSFYNNEISEKSEIFDDQFSVERPDGSNFTLKIRSTKLEDSAMYFCAIGTSGGREQFFGPGTRLTVL.

The V call is TRBV6-1, the J call TRBJ1-4; 9 bases are shared with TRBD1. V lost 7 bases and J lost 7; bases outside the gene matches: 10. This CDR3 is 15 amino acids long. Germline V gene data show CDR1 as MNHNS and CDR2 as SASEGT. The CDR3 sequence is CASISGQGRAEKLFF. The CDR3 region has the DNA TGTGCCAGCATCTCGGGACAGGGCCGGGCTGAAAAACTGTTTTTT.

The chain has TRBV5-4 and TRBJ2-5; TRBD2 matches 8 bases. Germline CDR1 SGHNT, CDR2 YYREEE (reference sequence). CDR3 length: 15 residues. Germline trimming cut 4 bases from V and 5 bases from J; bases unmatched to any gene: 10. CDR3 residues: CASSHPVGGAETQYF. CDR3 in DNA: TGTGCCAGCAGCCACCCCGTCGGGGGGGCGGAGACCCAGTACTTC.

The DNA for the CDR3 is TGTGCCAGCAGCGAGGAGACGGCCTTGAATGAGCAGTTCTTC. It encodes CASSEETALNEQFF. The rearrangement uses TRBV7-2 and TRBJ2-1; D uncertain. This CDR3 region has 14 residues. The germline CDR1 and CDR2 sequences are SGHTA and FQGNSA. Trimming shortened V by 5 bases and J by 7 bases, and 15 bases separated the two germline ends.